This T cell receptor beta chain emerged from a study of blood T cells in healthy people across ages. The use of a sample-barcoded 5' primer and a J-beta primer mix characterized a second PCR of about 7 to 12 cycles. TCRdb re-called the 5' RACE reads with MiXCR, one entry per CDR3 protein. Counted here are roughly 1,500,000 distinct CDR3 sequences, about 31% occurring once; the ten biggest clones make up about 10%. There are a few counts of this clonotype. V lost 2 bases and J 0 bases, leaving 14 bases between the germline ends. From germline, CDR1 is SGHAT and CDR2 FQNNGV. The CDR3 consists of 16 residues.

The chain carries TRBV11-2 and TRBJ2-7; D might be TRBD1 (5 bases). The source of this sequence is a woman in her twenties or thirties in good health. Material for sequencing was blood. This chain's CDR3 is CASSLSPTGSSYEQYF. CDR3 in DNA: TGTGCCAGCAGCTTAAGCCCCACAGGAAGCTCCTACGAGCAGTACTTC.